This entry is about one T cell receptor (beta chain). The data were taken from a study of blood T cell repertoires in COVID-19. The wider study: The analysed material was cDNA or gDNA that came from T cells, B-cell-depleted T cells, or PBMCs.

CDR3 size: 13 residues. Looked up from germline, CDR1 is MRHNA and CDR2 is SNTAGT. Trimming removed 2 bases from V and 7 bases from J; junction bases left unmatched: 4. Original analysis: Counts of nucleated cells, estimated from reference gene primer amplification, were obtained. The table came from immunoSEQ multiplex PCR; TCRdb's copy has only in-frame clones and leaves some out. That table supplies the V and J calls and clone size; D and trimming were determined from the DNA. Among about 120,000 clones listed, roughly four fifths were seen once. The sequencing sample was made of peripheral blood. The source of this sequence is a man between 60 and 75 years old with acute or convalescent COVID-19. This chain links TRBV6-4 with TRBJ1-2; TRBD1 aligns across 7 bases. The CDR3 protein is CASSDGRGTGYTF. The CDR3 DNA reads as TGTGCCAGCAGTGACGGCAGGGGGACTGGCTACACCTTC.